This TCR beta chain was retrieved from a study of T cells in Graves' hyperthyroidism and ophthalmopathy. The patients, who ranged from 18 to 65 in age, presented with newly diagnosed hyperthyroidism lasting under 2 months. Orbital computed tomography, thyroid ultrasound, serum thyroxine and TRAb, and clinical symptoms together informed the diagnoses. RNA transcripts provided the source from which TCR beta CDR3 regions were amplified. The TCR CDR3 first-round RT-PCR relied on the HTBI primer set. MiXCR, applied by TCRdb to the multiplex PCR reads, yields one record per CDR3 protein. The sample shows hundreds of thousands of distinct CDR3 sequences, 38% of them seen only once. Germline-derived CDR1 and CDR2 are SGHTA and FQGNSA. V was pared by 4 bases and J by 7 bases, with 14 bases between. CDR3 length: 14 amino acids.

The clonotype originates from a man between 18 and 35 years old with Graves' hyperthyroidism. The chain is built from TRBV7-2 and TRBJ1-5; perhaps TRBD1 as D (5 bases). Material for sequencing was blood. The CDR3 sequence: CASSSGPGGQPQHF. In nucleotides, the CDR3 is TGTGCCAGCAGCTCGGGACCGGGCGGCCAGCCCCAGCATTTT.